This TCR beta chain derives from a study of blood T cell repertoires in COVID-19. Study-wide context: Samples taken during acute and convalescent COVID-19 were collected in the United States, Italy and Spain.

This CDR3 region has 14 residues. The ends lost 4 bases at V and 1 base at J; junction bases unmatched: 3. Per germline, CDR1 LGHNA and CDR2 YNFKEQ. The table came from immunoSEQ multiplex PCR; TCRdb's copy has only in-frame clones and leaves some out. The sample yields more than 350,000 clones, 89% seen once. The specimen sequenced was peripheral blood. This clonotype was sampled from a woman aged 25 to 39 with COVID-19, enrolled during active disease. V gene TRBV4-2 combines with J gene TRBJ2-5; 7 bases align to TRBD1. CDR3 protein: CASSPRQGQETQYF. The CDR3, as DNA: TGTGCCAGCAGCCCCCGACAGGGCCAAGAGACCCAGTACTTC.